The 16 T cell receptor beta chains below all came from one sample that was sequenced in a study of OX40 agonist ivuxolimab in advanced cancers. The assay was immunoSEQ multiplex PCR, and TCRdb's table has in-frame clones only and misses some. Altogether 45,000 to 50,000 clones are present, roughly nine tenths being singletons, with the ten largest covering more than 13%. Sequenced here: CD4+ or CD8+ T cells sorted from blood, sampled in a trial of the OX40 agonist ivuxolimab. These receptors were collected from an adult with an advanced solid tumor such as melanoma, head and neck, liver or kidney cancer.

The V and J genes are TRBV10-1 and TRBJ2-7, with 14 bases fitting TRBD2. V lost 5 bases, J lost 6 bases, and 12 bases stayed unmatched. Germline assignment: CDR1 WNHNN and CDR2 SYGVQD (reference sequence). The CDR3 spans 17 residues. Here the CDR3 reads CASSNLPGLAGVAEQYF. Written as DNA, the CDR3 is TGCGCCAGCAGTAACTTACCGGGACTAGCGGGAGTAGCCGAGCAGTACTTC.

The chain joins TRBV13 to TRBJ2-7; the D is unclear. V was cut by 0 bases and J by 3 bases, with 6 bases left in between. CDR3 size: 13 residues. Germline values: CDR1 PRHDT, CDR2 FYEKMQ (reference sequence). The CDR3 coding sequence is TGTGCCAGCAGCTTAGGTAGATACTACGAGCAGTACTTC. This gives the protein CASSLGRYYEQYF.

V gene TRBV7-9 combines with J gene TRBJ1-5; 7 bases are a match to TRBD1. The CDR3 extends over 14 amino acids. Germline loops: CDR1 SEHNR, CDR2 FQNEAQ (reference sequence). The junction had 4 bases not matched to a gene; V was cut back by 2 bases and J by 6 bases. This CDR3 reads CASSLSGDSQPQHF. The CDR3, as DNA: TGTGCCAGCAGCTTATCAGGGGACAGTCAGCCCCAGCATTTT.

The V gene is TRBV29-1, the J gene TRBJ1-1; the match to TRBD1 covers 7 bases. This CDR3 spans 14 amino acids. Germline V gene sequence: CDR1 SQVTM, CDR2 ANQGSEA. V lost 4 bases, J lost 0 bases, and 5 bases stayed unmatched. The CDR3 bases are TGCAGCGTTGTGACCAGGGGGTTGAACACTGAAGCTTTCTTT. Translated, it gives CSVVTRGLNTEAFF.

CDR3 in amino acids: CASSDDALSSRGNTIYF. CDR3 DNA: TGCGCCAGCAGCGACGACGCCCTTTCAAGTCGAGGAAACACCATATATTTT. The chain joins TRBV5-1 to TRBJ1-3; D uncertain. The V gene's germline CDR1 is SGHRS and CDR2 YFSETQ. V dropped 4 bases and J dropped 4 bases, with 21 bases sitting between them. This CDR3 region has 17 residues.

The DNA of the CDR3 is TGTGCCAGCAGTTCCCCGGACAGGGGACATAACTATGGCTACACCTTC. Its protein is CASSSPDRGHNYGYTF. The chain is built from TRBV28 and TRBJ1-2, with TRBD1 identical over 9 bases. J gave up 1 base and V 4 bases, and 7 bases lay outside the gene matches. Per germline, CDR1 MDHEN and CDR2 SYDVKM. This CDR3 spans 16 amino acids.

The table lists this clone with a count of one. The V call is TRBV11-1, the J call TRBJ2-3, with D perhaps matching TRBD1 (6 bases). Trimming removed 10 bases from V and 2 bases from J, with 13 bases in between. From germline, CDR1 is SGHAT and CDR2 FQDESV (reference sequence). There are 13 residues in the CDR3. The CDR3 nucleotides are TGTGCCACCCGAGGGGGAGACACAGATACGCAGTATTTT. This sequence encodes CATRGGDTDTQYF.

The gene calls are TRBV28 and TRBJ1-5; D is unresolved. The CDR3 length is 12 residues. V was clipped by 9 bases and J by 0 bases, with 6 bases between them. Germline loops: CDR1 MDHEN, CDR2 SYDVKM. The CDR3 region is CASSFSNQPQHF. The CDR3 DNA is TGTGCCAGTTCATTTAGCAATCAGCCCCAGCATTTT.

The CDR3 protein is CASSYPGFAVEQYF. CDR3 DNA sequence: TGTGCCAGCAGTTACCCCGGATTTGCGGTCGAGCAGTACTTC. The chain has TRBV6-6 and TRBJ2-7; D unresolved. The CDR3 length is 14 residues. V was clipped by 2 bases and J by 6 bases, with 14 bases between them. Germline lookup yields CDR1 MNHNY and CDR2 SVGAGI (reference sequence).

This clone was counted once. The rearrangement joins TRBV5-1 to TRBJ1-1, with 7 bases that match TRBD1. The CDR3 is 14 residues long. Germline V gene sequence: CDR1 SGHRS, CDR2 YFSETQ. The junction had 6 bases not matched to a gene; V was cut back by 7 bases and J by 0 bases. This chain's CDR3 is CASESGGLNTEAFF. In DNA form, the CDR3 reads TGCGCCAGCGAATCAGGGGGTTTGAACACTGAAGCTTTCTTT.

CDR3 bases: TGTGCCAGCAGTGTCGGCCGGCCGGGGACTGAAGCTTTCTTT. Translation gives CASSVGRPGTEAFF. This chain uses TRBV28 with TRBJ1-1; D unclear. The CDR3 runs 14 residues. Germline CDR1 and CDR2: MDHEN and SYDVKM. V was pared by 5 bases and J by 5 bases, with 15 bases between.

The chain couples TRBV7-9 to TRBJ2-1; no clear D. Trimming took 5 bases from V and 0 from J, leaving 11 bases between them. Germline V gene sequence: CDR1 SEHNR, CDR2 FQNEAQ (reference sequence). This CDR3 has 15 residues. The CDR3 DNA sequence: TGTGCCAGCAGCAGACCCTCTCGCTCCTACAATGAGCAGTTCTTC. Translation: CASSRPSRSYNEQFF.

Only one count was recorded for this clone. This chain connects TRBV9 to TRBJ2-7; TRBD1 matches 9 bases. The CDR3 loop spans 15 amino acids. V lost 0 bases to trimming and J lost 2 bases; unmatched junction nucleotides: 3. CDR1 and CDR2 (germline): SGDLS, YYNGEE. CDR3 amino acids: CASSVEGQGTYEQYF. CDR3 DNA sequence: TGTGCCAGCAGCGTAGAGGGACAGGGAACCTACGAGCAGTACTTC.

The V call is TRBV6-5, the J call TRBJ1-2; 7 positions agree with TRBD1. CDR3 length equals 13 residues. The J segment lost 1 base and the V segment lost 6 bases, leaving 2 bases of the junction unmatched. Germline-derived CDR1 and CDR2 are MNHEY and SVGAGI. CDR3 residues: CASRDRINYGYTF. The DNA for the CDR3 is TGTGCCAGCAGGGACAGGATTAACTATGGCTACACCTTC.

The rearrangement uses TRBV7-9 and TRBJ2-7; D is unclear. The CDR3 runs 13 residues. Germline V gives CDR1 SEHNR, CDR2 FQNEAQ (reference sequence). Trimming took 6 bases from V and 6 from J, leaving 15 bases between them. CDR3 DNA: TGTGCCAGCAGTTCCCTCGACGATACCGAGCAGTACTTC. As protein: CASSSLDDTEQYF.

The gene calls are TRBV19 and TRBJ2-6; D gene unclear. The CDR3 runs to 15 residues. Per germline, CDR1 LNHDA and CDR2 SQIVND (reference sequence). Deletions cut 3 bases from V and 0 bases from J, with 6 bases between. CDR3 region: CASSIWYSGANVLTF. The CDR3 DNA reads TGTGCCAGTAGTATTTGGTACTCTGGGGCCAACGTCCTGACTTTC.